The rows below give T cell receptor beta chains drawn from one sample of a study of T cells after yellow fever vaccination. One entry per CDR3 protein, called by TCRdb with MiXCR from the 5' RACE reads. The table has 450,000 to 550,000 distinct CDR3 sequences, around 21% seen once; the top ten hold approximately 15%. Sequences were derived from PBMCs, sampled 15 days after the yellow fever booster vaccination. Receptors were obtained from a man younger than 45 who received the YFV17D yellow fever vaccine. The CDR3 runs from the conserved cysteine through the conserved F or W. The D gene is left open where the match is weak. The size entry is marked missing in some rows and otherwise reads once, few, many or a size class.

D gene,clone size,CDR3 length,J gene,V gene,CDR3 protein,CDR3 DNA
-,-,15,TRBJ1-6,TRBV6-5,CASSYSPGVRSPLHF,TGTGCCAGCAGTTACTCGCCAGGGGTCCGTTCACCCCTCCACTTT
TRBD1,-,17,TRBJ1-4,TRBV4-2,CASRGPTRDREDEKLFF,TGTGCCAGCAGGGGGCCCACCCGGGACAGGGAGGATGAAAAACTGTTTTTT
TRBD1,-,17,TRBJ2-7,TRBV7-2,CASSPPRPDRGFYEQYF,TGTGCCAGCAGCCCCCCAAGACCGGACAGGGGGTTTTACGAGCAGTACTTC
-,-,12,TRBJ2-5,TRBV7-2,CASSREWETQYF,TGTGCCAGCAGCCGTGAATGGGAGACCCAGTACTTC
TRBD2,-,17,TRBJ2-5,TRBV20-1,CSAKSSGKPRYQETQYF,TGCAGTGCTAAGTCTAGCGGAAAACCCCGATACCAAGAGACCCAGTACTTC
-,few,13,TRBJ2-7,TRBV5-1,CASSLDAVYEQYF,TGCGCCAGCAGCTTAGATGCCGTTTACGAGCAGTACTTC
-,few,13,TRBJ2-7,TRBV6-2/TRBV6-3,CASSPQNLYEQYF,TGTGCCAGCAGCCCACAGAATCTCTACGAGCAGTACTTC
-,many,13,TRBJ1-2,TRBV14,CASSPGRGYGYTF,TGTGCCAGCAGCCCAGGCAGGGGCTATGGCTACACCTTC
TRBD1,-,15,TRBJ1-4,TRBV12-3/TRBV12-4,CASSLPGQGGEKLFF,TGTGCCAGCAGTCTTCCGGGACAGGGGGGTGAAAAACTGTTTTTT
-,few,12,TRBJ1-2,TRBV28,CASTTRNYGYTF,TGTGCCAGCACCACCCGTAACTATGGCTACACCTTC
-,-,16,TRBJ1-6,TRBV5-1,CASSLAAGVFISPLHF,TGCGCCAGCAGCTTGGCGGCAGGAGTCTTTATTTCACCCCTCCACTTT
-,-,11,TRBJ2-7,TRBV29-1,CSTADYHEQYF,TGCAGCACCGCGGACTACCACGAGCAGTACTTC
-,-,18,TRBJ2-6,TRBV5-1,CASSLFQDFNSGANVLTF,TGCGCCAGCAGCTTGTTTCAGGACTTCAACTCTGGGGCCAACGTCCTGACTTTC
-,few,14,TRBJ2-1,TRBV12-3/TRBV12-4,CASSFGAVGGYPIF,TGTGCCAGCAGTTTCGGGGCGGTGGGCGGGTACCCCATATTC
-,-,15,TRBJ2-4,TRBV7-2,CASSFGGLAKNIQYF,TGTGCCAGCAGCTTCGGCGGACTAGCCAAAAACATTCAGTACTTC
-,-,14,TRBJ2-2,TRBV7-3,CASSLTRFTGELFF,TGTGCCAGCAGCTTAACGCGTTTTACCGGGGAGCTGTTTTTT
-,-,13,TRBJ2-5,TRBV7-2,CASSPPSRETQYF,TGTGCCAGCAGCCCCCCGAGCCGGGAGACCCAGTACTTC
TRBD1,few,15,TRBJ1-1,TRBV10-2,CASITYRDRGTEAFF,TGCGCCAGCATTACATACCGGGACAGGGGGACTGAAGCTTTCTTT
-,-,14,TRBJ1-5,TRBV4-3,CASSQDLGGQPQHF,TGCGCCAGCAGCCAAGATCTAGGGGGACAGCCCCAGCATTTT
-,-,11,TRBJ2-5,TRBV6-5,CASRTGPTQYF,TGTGCCAGCAGAACGGGACCGACCCAGTACTTC
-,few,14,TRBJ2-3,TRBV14,CASSQVYGPGTQYF,TGTGCCAGCAGCCAAGTTTATGGACCGGGTACGCAGTATTTT
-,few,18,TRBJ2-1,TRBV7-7,CASSSQLYSLSSYNEQFF,TGTGCTAGCAGCTCGCAACTATACTCCTTGAGCTCCTACAATGAGCAGTTCTTC
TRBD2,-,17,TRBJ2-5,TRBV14,CASSPSSGRVYQETQYF,TGTGCCAGCAGCCCCTCTAGCGGGAGGGTGTACCAAGAGACCCAGTACTTC
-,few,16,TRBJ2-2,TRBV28,CASSLTEQIGIGELFF,TGTGCCAGCAGCTTGACAGAACAAATCGGGATCGGGGAGCTGTTTTTT
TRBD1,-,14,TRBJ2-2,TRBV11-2,CASSLHRGSGELFF,TGTGCCAGCAGTTTACACAGGGGTAGTGGGGAGCTGTTTTTT
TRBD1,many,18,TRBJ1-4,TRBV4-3,CASSQDLIGTATRRELFF,TGCGCCAGCAGCCAAGACCTCATAGGGACAGCCACGAGAAGGGAACTGTTTTTT
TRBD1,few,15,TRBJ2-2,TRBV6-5,CASSYRTGNTGELFF,TGTGCCAGCAGTTACAGGACAGGGAACACCGGGGAGCTGTTTTTT
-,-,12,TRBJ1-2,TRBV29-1,CSVGTSDYGCTF,TGCAGCGTTGGGACCAGCGACTATGGCTGCACCTTC
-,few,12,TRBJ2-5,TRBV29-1,CSVERQLGTQYF,TGCAGCGTTGAAAGACAGTTGGGGACCCAGTACTTC
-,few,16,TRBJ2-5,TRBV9,CASSVGTLGIVETQYF,TGTGCCAGCAGCGTAGGAACCCTGGGCATCGTGGAGACCCAGTACTTC
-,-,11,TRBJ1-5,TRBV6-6,CATRERWPQHF,TGTGCCACCAGGGAGAGGTGGCCCCAGCATTTT
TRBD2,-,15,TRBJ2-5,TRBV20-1,CSARAALAAKGTQYF,TGCAGTGCTAGAGCTGCCCTAGCGGCTAAGGGGACCCAGTACTTC
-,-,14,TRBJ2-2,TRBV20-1,CSARAQGNAGELFF,TGCAGTGCTAGAGCACAGGGTAACGCCGGGGAGCTGTTTTTT
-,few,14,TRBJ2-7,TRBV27,CASSFSTPSGEQYF,TGTGCCAGCAGTTTCAGTACTCCATCCGGCGAGCAGTACTTC
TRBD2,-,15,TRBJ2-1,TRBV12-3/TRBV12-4,CASRGTSGGRNEQFF,TGTGCCAGCAGGGGGACTAGCGGGGGGAGGAATGAGCAGTTCTTC
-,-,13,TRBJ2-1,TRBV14,CASSQASVHEQFF,TGTGCCAGCAGCCAAGCTAGCGTCCATGAGCAGTTCTTC
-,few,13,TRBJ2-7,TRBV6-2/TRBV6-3,CASNDNRVQEQYF,TGTGCCAGCAACGACAACCGGGTTCAAGAGCAGTACTTC
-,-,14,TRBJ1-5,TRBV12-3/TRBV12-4,CASSSPGGYQPQHF,TGTGCCAGCAGTTCCCCGGGGGGCTACCAGCCCCAGCATTTT
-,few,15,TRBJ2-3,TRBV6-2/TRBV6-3,CASSYSITSTDTQYF,TGTGCCAGCAGTTACTCGATAACTAGCACAGATACGCAGTATTTT
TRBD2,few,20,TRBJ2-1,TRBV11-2,CASRGGVTSGRPYSSNEQFF,TGTGCCAGCAGGGGGGGGGTGACTAGCGGGAGACCCTACTCGAGCAATGAGCAGTTCTTC
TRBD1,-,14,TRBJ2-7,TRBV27,CASSRRDRGYEQYF,TGTGCCAGCAGCCGCCGGGACAGGGGGTACGAGCAGTACTTC
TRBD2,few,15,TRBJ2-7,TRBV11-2,CASSPGGGDSYEQYF,TGTGCCAGCAGCCCGGGTGGGGGGGACTCCTACGAGCAGTACTTC
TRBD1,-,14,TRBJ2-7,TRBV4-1,CASSQPWTGYEQYF,TGCGCCAGCAGCCAACCGTGGACAGGGTACGAGCAGTACTTC
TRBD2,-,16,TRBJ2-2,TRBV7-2,CASSLIAGGQTGELFF,TGTGCCAGCAGTCTTATAGCGGGAGGGCAAACCGGGGAGCTGTTTTTT
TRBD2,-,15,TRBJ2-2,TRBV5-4,CASSSPPAGAGELFF,TGTGCCAGCAGCTCACCCCCGGCGGGAGCCGGGGAGCTGTTTTTT
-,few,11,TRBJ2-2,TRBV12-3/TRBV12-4,CASRLTGELFF,TGTGCCAGTCGACTGACCGGGGAGCTGTTTTTT
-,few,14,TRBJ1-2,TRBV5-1,CASSLARGENGYTF,TGCGCCAGCAGCTTGGCCCGGGGAGAGAATGGCTACACCTTC
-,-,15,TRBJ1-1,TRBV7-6,CASSSWGGTNTEAFF,TGTGCCAGCAGCTCTTGGGGGGGGACGAACACTGAAGCTTTCTTT
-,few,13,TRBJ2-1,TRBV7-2,CASSSMQGNEQFF,TGTGCCAGCAGCTCGATGCAGGGAAATGAGCAGTTCTTC
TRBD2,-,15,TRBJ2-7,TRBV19,CATLGRAGIDYEQYF,TGTGCCACCCTGGGGAGGGCAGGAATAGACTACGAGCAGTACTTC
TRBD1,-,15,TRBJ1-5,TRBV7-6,CASSSYRGRNQPQHF,TGTGCCAGCAGCTCCTACAGGGGACGAAATCAGCCCCAGCATTTT
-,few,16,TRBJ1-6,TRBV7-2,CASSLVAGQRNSPLHF,TGTGCCAGCAGCTTAGTAGCAGGACAGAGGAATTCACCCCTCCACTTT
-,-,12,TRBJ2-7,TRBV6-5,CASRNSAYEQYF,TGTGCCAGCAGGAATAGCGCTTACGAGCAGTACTTC
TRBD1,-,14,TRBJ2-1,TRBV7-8,CASSPPGQGAAQFF,TGTGCCAGCAGTCCTCCGGGACAGGGGGCGGCGCAGTTCTTC
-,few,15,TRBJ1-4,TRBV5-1,CASSAGTLNNEKLFF,TGCGCCAGCAGCGCCGGGACCCTTAATAATGAAAAACTGTTTTTT